These T cell receptor beta chains were read from a single sample in a study of blood T cell repertoires in COVID-19. The data were produced by immunoSEQ multiplex PCR, yet TCRdb's version contains in-frame clones alone and is incomplete. There are about 15,000 clones in the sample; about 77% occur only once, and more than 14% lies in the top ten. Sequenced: peripheral blood. These receptors came from a human donor in a cohort sampled during active COVID-19. Both conserved end residues are part of each CDR3. The D gene is left open where the match is weak. The listing skips clone size in some rows; elsewhere it reads once, few, many or a size class.

v_gene	j_gene	abundance	d_gene	CDR3aa	CDR3nt
TRBV6-1	TRBJ1-2	NA	NA	CASSEGGDGSMDGYTF	TGTGCCAGCAGTGAAGGGGGGGACGGCTCGATGGATGGCTACACCTTC
TRBV19	TRBJ1-5	NA	NA	CASSIPRMGGTQPQHF	TGTGCCAGTAGTATTCCGAGGATGGGGGGGACTCAGCCCCAGCATTTT
TRBV5-5	TRBJ1-2	NA	TRBD1	CASSKAGTGINYGYTF	TGTGCCAGCAGCAAAGCCGGGACAGGGATTAACTATGGCTACACCTTC
TRBV2	TRBJ1-5	NA	NA	CASSVENQGLNQPQHF	TGTGCCAGCAGTGTAGAGAATCAGGGCCTCAATCAGCCCCAGCATTTT
TRBV5-5	TRBJ2-3	NA	TRBD1	CASSQGQGGTDTQYF	TGTGCCAGCAGCCAGGGACAGGGTGGAACAGATACGCAGTATTTT
TRBV5-6	TRBJ1-3	NA	NA	CASSLAIQSQFSGNTIYF	TGTGCCAGCAGCTTGGCCATACAGAGCCAATTCTCTGGAAACACCATATATTTT
TRBV19	TRBJ1-5	NA	TRBD1	CASSPGTGSQPQHF	TGTGCCAGTAGTCCTGGGACAGGTTCTCAGCCCCAGCATTTT
TRBV28	TRBJ1-6	NA	NA	CASSLHRGREGSPLHF	TGTGCCAGCAGTTTACATCGCGGCAGGGAAGGTTCACCCCTCCACTTT
TRBV19	TRBJ2-7	NA	TRBD1	CASSISGTDNYEQYF	TGTGCCAGTAGTATTTCCGGGACAGACAACTACGAGCAGTACTTC
TRBV2	TRBJ2-7	once	TRBD2	CASSEVRTSGNEQYF	TGTGCCAGCAGTGAGGTCAGGACTAGCGGGAACGAGCAGTACTTC
TRBV7-2	TRBJ2-5	NA	NA	CASSSGQRQETQYF	TGTGCCAGCAGCTCCGGACAGCGGCAAGAGACCCAGTACTTC
TRBV19	TRBJ2-3	NA	TRBD2	CATAGASGRLADTQYF	TGTGCCACCGCGGGGGCTAGCGGGAGGCTAGCAGATACGCAGTATTTT
TRBV2	TRBJ2-5	NA	TRBD2	CASSEGGGAAETQYF	TGTGCCAGCAGTGAGGGCGGGGGGGCCGCAGAGACCCAGTACTTC
TRBV5-1	TRBJ2-7	NA	NA	CASSLGGAQGTYEQYF	TGCGCCAGCAGCTTGGGAGGGGCACAGGGAACCTACGAGCAGTACTTC
TRBV2	TRBJ2-1	NA	NA	CASTLGSEQFF	TGTGCCAGCACACTAGGGAGTGAGCAGTTCTTC
TRBV4-2	TRBJ2-5	NA	TRBD2	CASSQDSGGVETQYF	TGTGCCAGCAGCCAAGATAGCGGGGGGGTCGAGACCCAGTACTTC
TRBV27	TRBJ2-1	once	TRBD2	CASSLWAGGPKTNEQFF	TGTGCCAGCAGTTTATGGGCGGGAGGGCCTAAAACGAATGAGCAGTTCTTC